This entry lists 14 T cell receptor beta chains sequenced from one sample in a study of blood T cell repertoires in COVID-19. TCRdb's table, derived via immunoSEQ multiplex PCR, lists solely in-frame clones and lacks some. In the table there are approximately 150,000 clones, roughly 90% of which are singletons. Sequences were obtained from peripheral blood. The receptors derive from a human donor in a cohort sampled during active COVID-19.

The CDR3, as DNA: TGTGCCATCAGTGGACCTGAGGGGACTAGCGGTTTCACAGATACGCAGTATTTT. This translates into CAISGPEGTSGFTDTQYF. The rearrangement uses TRBV10-3 and TRBJ2-3; 11 positions agree with TRBD2. The V segment lost 4 bases and the J segment 2 bases; nucleotides outside the gene matches: 11. CDR1 and CDR2 (germline): ENHRY, SYGVKD. The CDR3 totals 18 residues.

CDR3 DNA: TGTGCCAGCAGCCCTCTACAGGGATTAGCCTACGAGCAGTACTTC. It codes for CASSPLQGLAYEQYF. V gene TRBV9 combines with J gene TRBJ2-7, with D possibly matching TRBD1 (6 bases). The germline V gene has CDR1 SGDLS and CDR2 YYNGEE. The V and J ends lost 4 bases and 2 bases respectively, with 16 bases between them. The CDR3 is 15 residues long.

This clone was recorded once. The rearrangement joins TRBV9 to TRBJ1-1; the D is unclear. The germline V and J ends were trimmed by 9 bases and 0 bases, with 12 bases remaining between them. The CDR3 is 13 amino acids. Germline lookup yields CDR1 SGDLS and CDR2 YYNGEE. The DNA of the CDR3 is TGTGCCACAGGCGCCGACATGAACACTGAAGCTTTCTTT. Translating it yields CATGADMNTEAFF.

The chain employs TRBV11-3 and TRBJ2-5; TRBD1 aligns across 8 bases. Germline CDR1 reads SGHNT; CDR2 reads YENEEA. V lost 4 bases, J lost 2 bases, and 0 bases stayed unmatched. This CDR3 is 13 amino acids long. In DNA form, the CDR3 reads TGTGCCAGCAGCTGGACAGGGCAAGAGACCCAGTACTTC. As protein: CASSWTGQETQYF.

This clone was picked up one time. V usage is TRBV29-1 and J usage is TRBJ1-1, with D hard to call. V lost 8 bases and J lost 2, with 15 bases in between. This CDR3 region has 13 residues. The germline CDR1 and CDR2 sequences are SQVTM and ANQGSEA. In DNA form, the CDR3 reads TGCAGCAACGCGGGCAGCGTTAACACTGAAGCTTTCTTT. This sequence encodes CSNAGSVNTEAFF.

This rearrangement joins TRBV7-9 to TRBJ2-5; TRBD1 aligns across 7 bases. V gave up 6 bases and J gave up 5 bases; unmatched junction bases: 3. In germline, CDR1 is SEHNR, CDR2 FQNEAQ (reference sequence). The CDR3 covers 12 residues. The CDR3 region is CASRQGQETQYF. CDR3 nucleotide sequence: TGTGCCAGCAGACAGGGGCAGGAGACCCAGTACTTC.

The chain employs TRBV5-1 and TRBJ1-6; D unclear. This CDR3 spans 15 amino acids. Looked up from germline, CDR1 is SGHRS and CDR2 is YFSETQ. V was pared by 4 bases and J by 0 bases, with 8 bases between. The chain's CDR3 is CASSPPGSYNSPLHF. The CDR3 DNA sequence: TGCGCCAGCAGCCCCCCGGGCTCCTATAATTCACCCCTCCACTTT.

The chain links TRBV7-9 to TRBJ2-5; D not resolved. V was pared by 2 bases and J by 5 bases, with 21 bases between. The CDR3 extends over 17 amino acids. From germline, CDR1 is SEHNR and CDR2 FQNEAQ (reference sequence). Here the CDR3 reads CASSLSTVGKDGETQYF. The CDR3 DNA follows: TGTGCCAGCAGCTTAAGTACAGTAGGAAAAGATGGCGAGACCCAGTACTTC. Full variable domain (outside the CDR3, taken from reference TRBV7-9 and TRBJ2-5): DTGVSQNPRHKITKRGQNVTFRCDPISEHNRLYWYRQTLGQGPEFLTYFQNEAQLEKSRLLSDRFSAERPKGSFSTLEIQRTEQGDSAMYLCASSLSTVGKDGETQYFGPGTRLLVL.

The J gene is TRBJ2-2, the V gene TRBV7-3; no firm D call. The germline gives CDR1 SGHTA, CDR2 FQGTGA. V gave up 2 bases and J gave up 3 bases, with 7 bases separating them. The CDR3 is 14 residues long. In DNA, the CDR3 is TGTGCCAGCAGCTTATCCTTTTACACCGGGGAGCTGTTTTTT. It yields the protein CASSLSFYTGELFF. Complete variable domain (other parts from reference TRBV7-3 and TRBJ2-2): GAGVSQTPSNKVTEKGKYVELRCDPISGHTALYWYRQSLGQGPEFLIYFQGTGAADDSGLPNDRFFAVRPEGSVSTLKIQRTERGDSAVYLCASSLSFYTGELFFGEGSRLTVL.

This clone was seen once. The V and J genes are TRBV11-2 and TRBJ2-3, with D unclear. Germline V lookup: CDR1 SGHAT, CDR2 FQNNGV. Trimming cost V 5 bases and J 2 bases, with 11 bases left between them. CDR3 length equals 14 residues. The CDR3 region has the DNA TGTGCCAGCAGCCGCGTTTTAAACACAGATACGCAGTATTTT. Encoded protein: CASSRVLNTDTQYF. Full variable domain (remainder filled in from reference TRBV11-2 and TRBJ2-3): EAGVAQSPRYKIIEKRQSVAFWCNPISGHATLYWYQQILGQGPKLLIQFQNNGVVDDSQLPKDRFSAERLKGVDSTLKIQPAKLEDSAVYLCASSRVLNTDTQYFGPGTRLTVL.

The V and J genes are TRBV18 and TRBJ1-1, with a weak D call TRBD1 (6 bases). The CDR3 consists of 14 residues. Trimming removed 3 bases from V and 3 bases from J, with 11 bases in between. From germline, CDR1 is KGHSH and CDR2 LQKENI. The CDR3 DNA sequence: TGTGCCAGCTCACCGCAGGGGCCAGACACTGAAGCTTTCTTT. Protein product: CASSPQGPDTEAFF.

The chain couples TRBV11-2 to TRBJ2-1, with 8 bases aligning to TRBD1. J was trimmed by 12 bases and V by 0 bases; bases with no gene match: 7. Germline CDR1 reads SGHAT; CDR2 reads FQNNGV. The CDR3 spans 14 residues. DNA for the CDR3: TGTGCCAGCAGCTTAGAGCCCAGGGGGCAGGGGCAGTTCTTC. The encoded protein is CASSLEPRGQGQFF.

This chain links TRBV7-2 with TRBJ1-2; D unresolved. The CDR3 is 16 residues long. V was pared by 5 bases and J by 5 bases, with 21 bases between. CDR1 is SGHTA and CDR2 is FQGNSA in the germline V gene. The CDR3 coding sequence is TGTGCCAGCAGCGCTGGACCGGGCGGGTCCGGTTATGGCTACACCTTC. Its translation is CASSAGPGGSGYGYTF.

The V gene is TRBV19, the J gene TRBJ2-7; TRBD1 aligns across 7 bases. The germline CDR1 and CDR2 sequences are LNHDA and SQIVND (reference sequence). The V segment lost 5 bases and the J segment 3 bases; nucleotides outside the gene matches: 7. The CDR3 contains 14 residues. The CDR3 nucleotides read TGTGCCAGTAGTTCCTTGGACAGGAGCTACGAGCAGTACTTC. This translates into CASSSLDRSYEQYF.